This T cell receptor beta chain comes out of a study of molecular identifiers for immune sequencing clone quantification. The use of previously described methods and listed TCR primers produced the bulk TCR libraries. One entry per CDR3 protein, called by TCRdb with MiXCR from the PCR reads. The sample carries over 600,000 distinct CDR3 sequences, less than 20% recorded once. General study points: Naive cells had under 1% of molecules in clones above 20 RNA copies, effectors over 99%. Detectable among 800,000 to 1,000,000 naive cells, according to reports, was Jurkat TCR RNA spiked in from one cell.

The CDR3 covers 17 residues. CDR1 is SGDLS and CDR2 is YYNGEE in the germline V gene. V trimming: 4 bases; J trimming: 1 base; junction bases outside the gene matches: 11. This clonotype was seen ten or more times. Its antigen remains unknown. This clonotype originated in a human donor in good health. Some libraries in this study had Jurkat cell RNA spiked in. The rearrangement joins TRBV9 to TRBJ2-5, with 9 bases fitting TRBD2. Sequencing was carried out using naive CD8+ T cells from blood, with Jurkat cell RNA spiked in. The sample's subset: FACS-sorted CD8+CD4-CCR7+CD45RA+ naive T cells. The CDR3 DNA is TGTGCCAGCAGCTCGGGACTAGCCCGTAACCTCCAAGAGACCCAGTACTTC. Its protein product is CASSSGLARNLQETQYF. The full variable domain, with the rest looked up from reference TRBV9 and TRBJ2-5, is DSGVTQTPKHLITATGQRVTLRCSPRSGDLSVYWYQQSLDQGLQFLIQYYNGEERAKGNILERFSAQQFPDLHSELNLSSLELGDSALYFCASSSGLARNLQETQYFGPGTRLLVL.